This TCR beta chain was sequenced in a study of vaccination and CD4 T cells after COVID-19. Study overall: The authors exposed cells to overlapping spike peptides derived from SARS-CoV-2, HCoV-NL63, HCoV-OC43 and HCoV-229E. Whole-study results and caveats: With convalescent patients, a median roughly 83% of reactive clones emerged solely after vaccination.

The treatment: approximately nine-day PBMC culture with coronavirus spike peptide pools or control peptides (ViraFEST assay). Negative nucleocapsid antibody tests before and after vaccination confirmed that healthy vaccine recipients had no prior SARS-CoV-2 infection. Cell culture was performed with about 2 million PBMCs per well in the presence of about 11 IU/ml IL-2 and 7.5 to 10 ug/ml peptide pools. With V trimmed by 5 bases and J by 3 bases, 1 base remained unmatched. The germline V gene encodes CDR1 LNHDA and CDR2 SQIVND (reference sequence). The CDR3 length is 13 residues. The Oncomine TCR Beta short-read assay sequenced DNA from cultured CD4+ T cells. TCRdb used MiXCR to reprocess the PCR reads, holding one entry per CDR3 protein. Of about 15,000 distinct CDR3 sequences listed, 21% were seen once; the top ten hold around 12%. Relative to its sample, this clonotype is medium-sized. Its target is not known.

The sequencing here drew on CD4+ T cells from blood, cultured in vitro, taken before SARS-CoV-2 vaccination. The chain uses TRBV19 and TRBJ1-2; 9 bases are a match to TRBD1. The receptor comes from a human donor who received a COVID-19 vaccine. For the CDR3, the DNA is TGTGCCAGTAGTTGGACAGGGGACTATGGCTACACCTTC. Translating it yields CASSWTGDYGYTF.